Following are 20 T cell receptor beta chains from one sample sequenced in a study of T cells in Graves' hyperthyroidism and ophthalmopathy. Authors of the study amplified TCR beta CDR3 regions from RNA transcripts. An initial round of RT-PCR targeting the TCR CDR3 relied on the HTBI primer set. MiXCR was run by TCRdb on the multiplex PCR reads, yielding one entry per CDR3 protein. The sample has fewer than 450,000 distinct CDR3 sequences, approximately 18% seen once. Sequencing input: blood. The receptor set was obtained from a woman aged 25 to 39 with Graves' hyperthyroidism that later progressed to Graves' ophthalmopathy.

The V gene is TRBV19, the J gene TRBJ1-2; 7 bases map to TRBD1. Germline-derived CDR1 and CDR2 are LNHDA and SQIVND (reference sequence). This CDR3 has 16 residues. V trimming: 1 base; J trimming: 4 bases; junction bases outside the gene matches: 9. The CDR3 DNA follows: TGTGCCAGTAGTATAGGGAATCCGGGACAGTCCTATGGCTACACCTTC. Encoded protein: CASSIGNPGQSYGYTF.

To note about this clonotype: This sequence may be a read error, since a much larger clone differs from it by one base. The CDR3 reads CASSSFNQPQHF. The CDR3 coding sequence is TGTGCCAGCAGTTCCTTCAATCAGCCCCAGCATTTT. The chain carries TRBV28 and TRBJ1-5; no clear D gene. This CDR3 is 12 amino acids long. Germline-derived CDR1 and CDR2 are MDHEN and SYDVKM. Trimming stripped 4 bases from V and 3 bases from J, with 4 bases between. Supplemented by reference TRBV28 and TRBJ1-5, the full variable domain reads DVKVTQSSRYLVKRTGEKVFLECVQDMDHENMFWYRQDPGLGLRLIYFSYDVKMKEKGDIPEGYSVSREKKERFSLILESASTNQTSMYLCASSSFNQPQHFGDGTRLSIL.

Judged by abundance, this clonotype is large. V and J are TRBV11-2 and TRBJ2-5, with 9 positions matching TRBD2. CDR1 SGHAT and CDR2 FQNNGV come from the germline V gene. The CDR3 is 15 residues long. V shed 4 bases, J shed 2 bases, and the junction held 5 bases outside the gene matches. CDR3 DNA: TGTGCCAGCAGCTCGATGACTAGCGGACAAGAGACCCAGTACTTC. This translates into CASSSMTSGQETQYF.

This clonotype came up many times. This rearrangement joins TRBV2 to TRBJ1-1; D is unclear. Between the trimmed V and J ends, which lost 2 bases and 8 bases, there was a span of 15 bases. The CDR3 is made up of 14 amino acids. Germline V gene data show CDR1 as SNHLY and CDR2 as FYNNEI. The CDR3 DNA reads as TGTGCCAGCAGTGAAAGGGTTAACTTGGGGGAAGCTTTCTTT. Its translation: CASSERVNLGEAFF.

This clonotype was recorded a few times. V gene TRBV18 combines with J gene TRBJ2-1; D unclear. The CDR3 has 14 residues. The germline V and J ends were trimmed by 3 bases and 0 bases, with 6 bases remaining between them. Germline assignment: CDR1 KGHSH and CDR2 LQKENI. In DNA form, the CDR3 reads TGTGCCAGCTCACCTTGGAACTCCTACAATGAGCAGTTCTTC. Encoded protein: CASSPWNSYNEQFF.

This clonotype was detected many times. The J gene is TRBJ1-2, the V gene TRBV9, with a tentative D call TRBD1 (6 bases). The CDR3 covers 14 residues. The germline gives CDR1 SGDLS, CDR2 YYNGEE. The ends were cut back, 4 bases at V and 5 bases at J, with 15 bases in the middle. CDR3 nucleotide sequence: TGTGCCAGCAGCCGGCCTTCAGGGGCTTATGGCTACACCTTC. Translating gives CASSRPSGAYGYTF.

This clonotype appeared many times. J is TRBJ2-7 and V is TRBV11-2; possibly TRBD1 for D (5 bases). Germline values: CDR1 SGHAT, CDR2 FQNNGV. CDR3 length equals 15 residues. V was cut by 0 bases and J by 0 bases, with 9 bases left in between. The CDR3 reads CASSLDPGPSYEQYF. In DNA form, the CDR3 reads TGTGCCAGCAGCTTAGACCCAGGGCCCTCCTACGAGCAGTACTTC.

This clonotype was observed many times. The gene calls are TRBV18 and TRBJ2-1; 8 bases fit TRBD1. The CDR3 length is 16 residues. The V gene's germline CDR1 is KGHSH and CDR2 LQKENI. J gave up 7 bases and V 4 bases, and 12 bases lay outside the gene matches. The CDR3 is CASSQTGGVERNEQFF. The DNA for the CDR3 is TGTGCCAGCTCACAAACAGGGGGAGTAGAGCGGAATGAGCAGTTCTTC.

This clonotype occurred a few times. The rearrangement links TRBV20-1 to TRBJ2-3, with TRBD2 matching over 9 bases. The CDR3 is 17 amino acids. With 7 bases clipped from V and 2 bases from J, the junction kept 16 bases outside the gene matches. Germline values: CDR1 DFQATT, CDR2 SNEGSKA (reference sequence). The CDR3 sequence: CSGVAGARGPFTDTQYF. The CDR3 DNA is TGCAGTGGTGTAGCGGGGGCTCGGGGCCCCTTCACAGATACGCAGTATTTT.

Worth noting for this clonotype: One end of the junction fails to match germline, which may point to a read error. The V and J genes are TRBV9 and TRBJ1-1; D remains ambiguous. Germline V lookup: CDR1 SGDLS, CDR2 YYNGEE. This CDR3 is 14 amino acids long. CDR3 DNA sequence: TGTGCCAGCAGCGTAGAGGGTTTGAACACTGAAACTTTCTTT. Protein sequence: CASSVEGLNTETFF.

This clonotype was picked up many times. This chain uses TRBV2 with TRBJ1-4, with D uncertain. Germline loops: CDR1 SNHLY, CDR2 FYNNEI. This CDR3 has 16 residues. V lost 5 bases and J lost 7, with 20 bases in between. The CDR3 sequence: CASSSAIGRGREKLFF. DNA for the CDR3: TGTGCCAGCAGTTCAGCGATAGGGAGAGGGCGTGAAAAACTGTTTTTT.

This clonotype was observed at least ten times. V usage is TRBV28 and J usage is TRBJ2-2; D is possibly TRBD1 or TRBD2 (5 bases each). Trimming removed 4 bases at V and 5 bases at J, with 8 bases between. CDR1 is MDHEN and CDR2 is SYDVKM in the germline V gene. This CDR3 has 13 amino acids. CDR3: CASSWGYTGELFF. CDR3 in DNA: TGTGCCAGCAGTTGGGGGTATACCGGGGAGCTGTTTTTT.

This clonotype turned up a few times. V usage is TRBV20-1 and J usage is TRBJ1-1; D unresolved. Germline values: CDR1 DFQATT, CDR2 SNEGSKA (reference sequence). CDR3 size: 13 residues. Trimming cost V 6 bases and J 1 base, with 12 bases left between them. CDR3 region: CSAGEGKNTEAFF. CDR3 DNA sequence: TGCAGTGCCGGAGAAGGTAAGAACACTGAAGCTTTCTTT.

The chain uses TRBV7-9 and TRBJ2-6; D gene unclear. V lost 7 bases to trimming and J lost 0 bases, with 7 bases between them. There are 14 residues in the CDR3. Germline assignment: CDR1 SEHNR and CDR2 FQNEAQ (reference sequence). The CDR3 region is CASILSSGANVLTF. DNA of the CDR3: TGTGCCAGCATCCTCAGCTCTGGGGCCAACGTCCTGACTTTC.

This clonotype has only a few counts. V usage is TRBV24-1 and J usage is TRBJ2-3, with 7 bases lining up with TRBD1. CDR3 length: 14 residues. J lost 5 bases, V lost 9 bases, and 10 bases had no gene match. Germline loops: CDR1 KGHDR, CDR2 SFDVKD. CDR3 loop: CATQQGETVDTQYF. CDR3 bases: TGTGCCACCCAGCAGGGGGAAACTGTAGATACGCAGTATTTT.

This clonotype has a handful of counts. V is TRBV6-1 and J is TRBJ1-1; the D is unclear. Trimming took off 2 bases at V and 8 bases at J, with 12 bases between the two ends. This CDR3 is built from 13 residues. Germline loops: CDR1 MNHNS, CDR2 SASEGT. CDR3 in DNA: TGTGCCAGCAGTGAACGTCAGGAGGGCGAAGCTTTCTTT. Translation: CASSERQEGEAFF.

This clonotype was found a few times. The chain recombines TRBV18 with TRBJ2-3; 7 bases align to TRBD2. The CDR3 runs to 14 residues. The ends lost 6 bases at V and 7 bases at J; junction bases unmatched: 10. Germline loops: CDR1 KGHSH, CDR2 LQKENI. CDR3 residues: CASSPGLGVNTQYF. The CDR3 coding sequence is TGTGCCAGCTCCCCCGGACTAGGCGTGAATACGCAGTATTTT. The full variable domain, rest sourced from reference TRBV18 and TRBJ2-3, is NAGVMQNPRHLVRRRGQEARLRCSPMKGHSHVYWYRQLPEEGLKFMVYLQKENIIDESGMPKERFSAEFPKEGPSILRIQQVVRGDSAAYFCASSPGLGVNTQYFGPGTRLTVL.

The CDR3 spells CASSSWAGFYEQYF. In nucleotides, the CDR3 is TGTGCCAGCAGCTCCTGGGCGGGATTCTACGAGCAGTACTTC. This chain connects TRBV7-9 to TRBJ2-7, with D possibly TRBD2 on 6 matching bases. V lost 4 bases to trimming and J lost 3 bases, with 13 bases between them. The CDR3 covers 14 residues. Germline V gene data show CDR1 as SEHNR and CDR2 as FQNEAQ (reference sequence).

Concerning this clonotype itself: A read error is likely, as this CDR3 ends without the conserved phenylalanine or tryptophan. This rearrangement joins TRBV6-2 or TRBV6-3 to TRBJ2-7; TRBD1 is a possible D gene (6 bases). Germline-derived CDR1 and CDR2 are MNHEY and SVGEGT. The CDR3 is 13 amino acids. Deletions cut 4 bases from V and 0 bases from J, with 7 bases between. CDR3 nucleotide sequence: TGTGCCAGCAGTTTGACAGGCTCCTACGAGCAGTACTCC. The encoded protein is CASSLTGSYEQYS.

This clonotype was seen repeatedly, ten times or more. The chain links TRBV28 to TRBJ2-1; the D gene could be TRBD1 or TRBD2 (5 bases each). The CDR3 covers 16 residues. In germline, CDR1 is MDHEN, CDR2 SYDVKM. Trimming left V 6 bases short and J 2 bases short, with 17 bases between. This chain's CDR3 is CASSPGTAKPYNEQFF. CDR3 sequence (DNA): TGTGCCAGCAGCCCCGGGACCGCTAAACCCTACAATGAGCAGTTCTTC.